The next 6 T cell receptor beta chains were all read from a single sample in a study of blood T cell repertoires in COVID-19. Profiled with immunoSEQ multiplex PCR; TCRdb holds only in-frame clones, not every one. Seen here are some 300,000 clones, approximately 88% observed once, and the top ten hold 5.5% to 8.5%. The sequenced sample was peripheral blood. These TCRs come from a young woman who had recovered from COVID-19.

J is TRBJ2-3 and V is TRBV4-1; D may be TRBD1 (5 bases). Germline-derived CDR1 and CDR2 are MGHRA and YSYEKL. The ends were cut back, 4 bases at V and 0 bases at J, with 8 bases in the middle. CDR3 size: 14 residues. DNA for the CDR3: TGCGCCAGCAGCCTCTGGACAAGCACAGATACGCAGTATTTT. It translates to CASSLWTSTDTQYF.

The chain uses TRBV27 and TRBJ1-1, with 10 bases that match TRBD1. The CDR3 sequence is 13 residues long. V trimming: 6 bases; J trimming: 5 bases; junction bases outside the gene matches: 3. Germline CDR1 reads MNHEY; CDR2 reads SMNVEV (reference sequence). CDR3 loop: CASRTGGGTEAFF. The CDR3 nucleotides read TGTGCCAGCAGGACAGGGGGCGGAACTGAAGCTTTCTTT.

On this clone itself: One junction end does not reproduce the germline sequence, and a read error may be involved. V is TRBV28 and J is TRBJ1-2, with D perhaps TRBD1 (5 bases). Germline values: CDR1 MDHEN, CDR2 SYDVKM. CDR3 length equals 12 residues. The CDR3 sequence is CASNLQDYGYTF. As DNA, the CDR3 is TGTGCCAGCAATTTACAGGACTATGGCTACACCTTC.

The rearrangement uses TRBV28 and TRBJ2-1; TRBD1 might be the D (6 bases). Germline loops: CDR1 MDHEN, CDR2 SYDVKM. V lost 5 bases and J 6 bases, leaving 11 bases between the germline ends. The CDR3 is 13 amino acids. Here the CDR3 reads CASSGGVTNEQFF. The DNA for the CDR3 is TGTGCCAGCAGTGGGGGCGTCACCAATGAGCAGTTCTTC.

CDR3 region: CASKMKEDYGYTF. In nucleotides, the CDR3 is TGTGCCAGCAAAATGAAAGAGGACTATGGCTACACCTTC. This chain connects TRBV6-6 to TRBJ1-2; D not resolved. CDR3 length: 13 residues. The V end lost 7 bases, the J end lost 3 bases, and 12 bases lay between the germline ends. CDR1 is MNHNY, CDR2 SVGAGI, per germline (reference sequence).

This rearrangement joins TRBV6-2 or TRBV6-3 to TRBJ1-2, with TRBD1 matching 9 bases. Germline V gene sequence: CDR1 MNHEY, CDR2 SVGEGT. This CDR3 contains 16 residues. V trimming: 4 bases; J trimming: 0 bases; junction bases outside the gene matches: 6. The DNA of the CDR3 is TGTGCCAGCAGTTCGATTCGACAGGGGGCTAACTATGGCTACACCTTC. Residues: CASSSIRQGANYGYTF.